The source of this T cell receptor beta chain is a study of blood T cells in healthy people across ages. Study-level information: Template switching picked up about one barcoded beta molecule for each two T cells. Findings and limits, study-wide: Naive and antigen-experienced cells could not be conclusively compared, given unsorted PBMCs.

Next came a second PCR, run for about 6 to 12 cycles, which used a sample-barcoded 5' primer along with a J-beta primer mix. Sequencing recovered at least 2.5 million CDR3-containing paired-end reads from each sample. TCRdb processed the 5' RACE reads anew with MiXCR; each CDR3 protein has one entry. Of hundreds of thousands of distinct CDR3 sequences in the sample, roughly 32% were seen once. A note on this clonotype: Its antigen is not known.

The V gene lost 3 bases and the J gene lost 2 bases, with 14 bases spanning the gap. Looked up from germline, CDR1 is LGHNA and CDR2 is YNFKEQ. The CDR3 extends over 16 amino acids. The chain employs TRBV4-2 and TRBJ1-5; D gene unclear. The sequence derives from a woman older than 75 in good health. The sequencing input was blood. CDR3 nucleotides: TGTGCCAGCAGCCACCACGAAGACGCGGGCAATCAGCCCCAGCATTTT. This gives the protein CASSHHEDAGNQPQHF.